Listed here are 30 T cell receptor beta chains from one sample, sequenced in a study of cytomegalovirus exposure and HLA in healthy donors. The study ran its PCR with 60 Vbeta and 13 Jbeta primers. Generated by immunoSEQ multiplex PCR, the TCRdb table keeps only in-frame clones and is missing some. The sample contains some 97,000 clones, more than 65% of which appear only once. Sequenced input: PBMCs. The receptor set was obtained from a woman between 18 and 30 years old in good health and CMV-seronegative.

The V and J genes are TRBV5-8 and TRBJ1-2; TRBD1 matches 7 bases. The CDR3 totals 17 residues. The V segment lost 4 bases and the J segment 6 bases; nucleotides outside the gene matches: 18. Looked up from germline, CDR1 is SGHTS and CDR2 is YDEGEE. Written as DNA, the CDR3 is TGTGCCAGCAGCGATCCTCTCGAACCCGACAGGGCAAATGGCTACACCTTC. Its translation is CASSDPLEPDRANGYTF.

This clone has just a few counts. The rearrangement joins TRBV5-1 to TRBJ2-5; D is unresolved. The end of the DNA aligns better with TRBJ2-7, so the J call may be wrong. The CDR3 covers 13 residues. Germline lookup yields CDR1 SGHRS and CDR2 YFSETQ. CDR3 sequence reads: CASSLAKSYEQYF. The CDR3 DNA reads as TGCGCCAGCAGCTTGGCCAAAAGCTACGAGCAGTACTTC.

V and J are TRBV7-2 and TRBJ1-4, with 9 nucleotides matching TRBD1. The CDR3 sequence is 18 residues long. Germline V gene sequence: CDR1 SGHTA, CDR2 FQGNSA. J gave up 3 bases and V 5 bases, and 13 bases lay outside the gene matches. Written as DNA, the CDR3 is TGTGCCAGCAGCCGTGAGGTCGGGACAGGGACGGCTAATGAAAAACTGTTTTTT. Translating it yields CASSREVGTGTANEKLFF.

The chain couples TRBV4-3 to TRBJ2-5; 9 bases fit TRBD2. The CDR3 runs to 17 residues. Trimming removed 2 bases from V and 11 bases from J; junction bases left unmatched: 18. Germline lookup yields CDR1 LGHNA and CDR2 YSLEER. The CDR3 DNA follows: TGCGCCAGCAGCCAAAGACTTATAGCGGGAGATGGGGAGGAGCAGTACTTC. This gives the protein CASSQRLIAGDGEEQYF.

CDR3: CAWSRTGNPLYEQYF. CDR3 bases: TGTGCCTGGAGTCGGACAGGGAATCCCCTCTACGAGCAGTACTTC. This rearrangement joins TRBV30 to TRBJ2-7; 8 bases align to TRBD1. The germline V gene has CDR1 GTSNPN and CDR2 SVGIG (reference sequence). CDR3 length: 15 residues. V gave up 2 bases and J gave up 3 bases; unmatched junction bases: 9. Together with reference TRBV30 and TRBJ2-7, the CDR3 gives the full variable domain: SQTIHQWPATLVQPVGSPLSLECTVEGTSNPNLYWYRQAAGRGLQLLFYSVGIGQISSEVPQNLSASRPQDRQFILSSKKLLLSDSGFYLCAWSRTGNPLYEQYFGPGTRLTVT.

This sequence joins TRBV7-9 and TRBJ2-3, with D tentatively TRBD2 (6 bases). Trimming took off 2 bases at V and 3 bases at J, with 12 bases between the two ends. Germline V CDR1 and CDR2: SEHNR, FQNEAQ (reference sequence). This CDR3 region has 15 residues. Here the CDR3 DNA reads TGTGCCAGCAGCTTATGGGGCCTAGCGACAGATACGCAGTATTTT. Its protein is CASSLWGLATDTQYF.

V gene TRBV6-1 combines with J gene TRBJ1-1, with a possible D match to TRBD1 (5 bases). Germline loops: CDR1 MNHNS, CDR2 SASEGT. The CDR3 has 14 residues. V lost 7 bases and J lost 8, with 20 bases in between. The CDR3 is CASKGQGLPEEAFF. CDR3 in DNA: TGTGCCAGCAAGGGGCAGGGTCTGCCTGAGGAAGCTTTCTTT.

The table lists this clone with a few counts. The chain employs TRBV10-2 and TRBJ2-1, with D hard to call. The germline V gene has CDR1 WSHSY and CDR2 SAAADI. V was pared by 7 bases and J by 1 base, with 8 bases between. The CDR3 runs to 13 residues. CDR3 in amino acids: CASTPPSYNEQFF. The CDR3 nucleotides are TGCGCCAGCACTCCCCCTTCCTACAATGAGCAGTTCTTC.

The chain has TRBV18 and TRBJ1-3, with 7 bases aligning to TRBD1. V lost 2 bases and J lost 0; bases outside the gene matches: 7. From germline, CDR1 is KGHSH and CDR2 LQKENI. The CDR3 runs to 17 residues. The CDR3 loop is CASSPTTDRDSGNTIYF. In DNA form, the CDR3 reads TGTGCCAGCTCACCAACGACAGACAGGGACTCTGGAAACACCATATATTTT.

The J gene is TRBJ2-7, the V gene TRBV6-1, with 9 bases matching TRBD1. The germline V gene has CDR1 MNHNS and CDR2 SASEGT. CDR3 size: 15 residues. Trimming took 7 bases from V and 0 from J; bases not matched to a gene: 7. The CDR3 DNA sequence: TGTGCCAGCACGACCGGGACAGGGAGCTCCTACGAGCAGTACTTC. Amino acids: CASTTGTGSSYEQYF.

The rearrangement joins TRBV5-5 to TRBJ2-7; TRBD1 matches at 10 bases. The ends lost 0 bases at V and 0 bases at J; junction bases unmatched: 0. Germline lookup yields CDR1 SGHKS and CDR2 YYEKEE (reference sequence). CDR3 length: 15 amino acids. Written as DNA, the CDR3 is TGTGCCAGCAGCTTGGGGACAGGGGGCTCCTACGAGCAGTACTTC. Its translation: CASSLGTGGSYEQYF.

The genes are TRBV6-1 and TRBJ2-5; 7 nucleotides match TRBD2. Looked up from germline, CDR1 is MNHNS and CDR2 is SASEGT. J was trimmed by 2 bases and V by 11 bases; bases with no gene match: 14. The CDR3 covers 15 residues. Here the CDR3 DNA reads TGTGCCTGCAACCCTCGCGGGAGAGGGCAAGAGACCCAGTACTTC. This gives the protein CACNPRGRGQETQYF.

The chain recombines TRBV28 with TRBJ2-5; the match to TRBD1 covers 7 bases. V shed 6 bases and J 11 bases; nucleotides not matched to a gene: 12. The CDR3 runs 13 residues. Germline CDR1 and CDR2: MDHEN and SYDVKM. DNA of the CDR3: TGTGCCAGCAGCTCAGACAGGGTTGGAGAGCAGTACTTC. Its translation is CASSSDRVGEQYF.

This chain links TRBV25-1 with TRBJ2-7; D perhaps matches TRBD1 (5 bases). Germline assignment: CDR1 MGHDK and CDR2 SYGVNS. Trimming shortened V by 4 bases and J by 3 bases, and 10 bases separated the two germline ends. The CDR3 is made up of 13 amino acids. CDR3 sequence reads: CASSAPGHYEQYF. The CDR3, as DNA: TGTGCCAGCAGTGCCCCCGGACACTACGAGCAGTACTTC.

The chain is built from TRBV9 and TRBJ1-3; possibly TRBD1 for D (5 bases). CDR1 and CDR2 (germline): SGDLS, YYNGEE. The CDR3 consists of 15 residues. V lost 1 base to trimming and J lost 8 bases, with 16 bases between them. As DNA, the CDR3 is TGTGCCAGCAGCGTACCTCTTGGGTCGACAGACACCATATATTTT. This gives the protein CASSVPLGSTDTIYF.

The chain is built from TRBV9 and TRBJ2-3; D unresolved. In germline, CDR1 is SGDLS, CDR2 YYNGEE. V was pared by 3 bases and J by 0 bases, with 8 bases between. The CDR3 has 14 amino acids. CDR3 loop: CASSASPSTDTQYF. The CDR3 DNA reads as TGTGCCAGCAGCGCTTCCCCTAGCACAGATACGCAGTATTTT.

This clone was recorded once. The V gene is TRBV23-1, the J gene TRBJ2-5, with 8 bases aligning to TRBD1. The DNA end is a closer match to TRBJ2-7, so the J assignment may be wrong. TRBV23-1 falls under the ORF class, with uncertain function. This CDR3 contains 13 residues. CDR3 in DNA: TGCGCCAGCAGTGACGGACAGGGCTACGAGCAGTACTTC. Translating gives CASSDGQGYEQYF.

Concerning this clone itself: An end of the junction differs from the germline gene, which may be a read error. This specimen includes other DNA sequences encoding the same CDR3. The V gene is TRBV18, the J gene TRBJ2-7, with 8 bases matching TRBD2. The CDR3 runs to 13 residues. Germline CDR1 reads KGHSH; CDR2 reads LQKENI. CDR3 region: CASREGGTYEQYF. DNA for the CDR3: TGCGCCAGCCGGGAGGGGGGTACCTACGAGCAGTACTTC. Looking up the rest from reference TRBV18 and TRBJ2-7 gives the full variable domain: NAGVMQNPRHLVRRRGQEARLRCSPMKGHSHVYWYRQLPEEGLKFMVYLQKENIIDESGMPKERFSAEFPKEGPSILRIQQVVRGDSAAYFCASREGGTYEQYFGPGTRLTVT.

This chain links TRBV11-2 with TRBJ2-2; possibly TRBD2 for D (5 bases). The V and J ends lost 2 bases and 5 bases respectively, with 12 bases between them. Germline CDR1 and CDR2: SGHAT and FQNNGV. This CDR3 region has 15 residues. The CDR3 loop is CASSLRGIGTGELFF. The CDR3 DNA reads as TGTGCCAGCAGCTTACGAGGGATCGGTACCGGGGAGCTGTTTTTT. Combining the CDR3 with reference TRBV11-2 and TRBJ2-2 gives the whole variable domain EAGVAQSPRYKIIEKRQSVAFWCNPISGHATLYWYQQILGQGPKLLIQFQNNGVVDDSQLPKDRFSAERLKGVDSTLKIQPAKLEDSAVYLCASSLRGIGTGELFFGEGSRLTVL.

The chain couples TRBV19 to TRBJ2-1; 15 positions match TRBD2. The germline gives CDR1 LNHDA, CDR2 SQIVND (reference sequence). The ends lost 5 bases at V and 10 bases at J; junction bases unmatched: 6. The CDR3 covers 15 residues. Written as DNA, the CDR3 is TGTGCCAGTAGTTCTCCCGGGACTAGCGGGAGGGAGCAGTTCTTC. As protein: CASSSPGTSGREQFF.

This clone was seen a single time. The chain links TRBV30 to TRBJ1-6; 8 bases agree with TRBD1. V trimming: 5 bases; J trimming: 7 bases; junction bases outside the gene matches: 4. The germline V gene has CDR1 GTSNPN and CDR2 SVGIG (reference sequence). The CDR3 contains 13 residues. The CDR3 DNA is TGTGCCTGGGATGCAGGGGGCAATTCACCCCTCCACTTT. Amino acids: CAWDAGGNSPLHF.

The gene calls are TRBV2 and TRBJ2-2; 9 bases map to TRBD1. Germline CDR1 and CDR2: SNHLY and FYNNEI. The CDR3 sequence is 15 residues long. V was clipped by 4 bases and J by 3 bases; unmatched bases: 3. The chain's CDR3 is CASSGDRVDTGELFF. The CDR3 coding sequence is TGTGCCAGCAGTGGGGACAGGGTCGACACCGGGGAGCTGTTTTTT.

The V and J genes are TRBV2 and TRBJ1-1, with D possibly TRBD1 on 6 matching bases. Germline CDR1 SNHLY, CDR2 FYNNEI. This CDR3 spans 13 amino acids. Trimming took off 10 bases at V and 4 bases at J, with 16 bases between the two ends. The CDR3 loop reads CATKTGSSTEAFF. For the CDR3, the DNA is TGTGCCACGAAAACAGGGTCCAGCACTGAAGCTTTCTTT.

The chain combines TRBV5-4 with TRBJ2-3; TRBD2 might be the D (5 bases). The CDR3 has 12 residues. Trimming stripped 9 bases from V and 3 bases from J, with 11 bases between. Germline V CDR1 and CDR2: SGHNT, YYREEE (reference sequence). The CDR3 reads CAIRRGTDTQYF. The CDR3 bases are TGTGCCATTCGCCGGGGAACAGATACGCAGTATTTT.

A note on this clone: One end of the junction varies from germline; a read error may be responsible. The rearrangement links TRBV7-9 to TRBJ2-3; 7 bases agree with TRBD2. Germline CDR1 SEHNR, CDR2 FQNEAQ (reference sequence). This CDR3 comprises 16 residues. This CDR3 reads CSSSLRRRQGGDTQYF. The CDR3, as DNA: TGTTCCAGCAGCTTACGGCGGCGGCAGGGAGGGGATACGCAGTATTTT. The full variable domain, its missing parts supplied by reference TRBV7-9 and TRBJ2-3, is DTGVSQNPRHKITKRGQNVTFRCDPISEHNRLYWYRQTLGQGPEFLTYFQNEAQLEKSRLLSDRFSAERPKGSFSTLEIQRTEQGDSAMYLCSSSLRRRQGGDTQYFGPGTRLTVL.

This clone was counted once. This chain's CDR3 is CASSPPGQGGYGYTF. The CDR3 DNA reads TGTGCCAGCAGTCCACCGGGACAGGGAGGCTATGGCTACACCTTC. This chain links TRBV27 with TRBJ1-2; TRBD1 agrees at 9 bases. Germline lookup yields CDR1 MNHEY and CDR2 SMNVEV (reference sequence). This CDR3 has 15 amino acids. V was pared by 5 bases and J by 4 bases, with 8 bases of the junction left unmatched.

This chain uses TRBV7-9 with TRBJ1-1; no clear D gene. CDR3 length equals 14 residues. The germline CDR1 and CDR2 sequences are SEHNR and FQNEAQ (reference sequence). With 7 bases removed from V and 1 base from J, the gap between germline ends came to 13 bases. The CDR3 is CASTDGGSNTEAFF. The CDR3 DNA sequence: TGTGCCAGCACCGATGGAGGTTCGAACACTGAAGCTTTCTTT.

The chain employs TRBV5-6 and TRBJ2-3; 15 positions match TRBD2. The CDR3 sequence is 16 residues long. The germline CDR1 and CDR2 sequences are SGHDT and YYEEEE. The V and J ends lost 4 bases and 5 bases, in that order; junction bases with no gene match: 5. CDR3 bases: TGTGCCAGCAGCAGGACTAGCGGGAGGGCCTTAGATACGCAGTATTTT. It is translated as CASSRTSGRALDTQYF.

The chain carries TRBV5-1 and TRBJ2-5; 9 nucleotides line up with TRBD2. The V and J ends lost 2 bases and 1 base, in that order; junction bases with no gene match: 3. Per the germline V gene, CDR1 is SGHRS and CDR2 is YFSETQ. The CDR3 is made up of 15 amino acids. CDR3 residues: CASSFTTSGQETQYF. CDR3 in DNA: TGCGCCAGCAGCTTCACGACTAGCGGCCAAGAGACCCAGTACTTC. Full variable domain (missing parts from reference TRBV5-1 and TRBJ2-5): KAGVTQTPRYLIKTRGQQVTLSCSPISGHRSVSWYQQTPGQGLQFLFEYFSETQRNKGNFPGRFSGRQFSNSRSEMNVSTLELGDSALYLCASSFTTSGQETQYFGPGTRLLVL.

The chain combines TRBV7-9 with TRBJ1-6, with a tentative D call TRBD1 (5 bases). The CDR3 runs 15 residues. Germline CDR1 SEHNR, CDR2 FQNEAQ (reference sequence). Trimming took off 5 bases at V and 7 bases at J, with 15 bases between the two ends. CDR3 sequence: CASSLGGGTNSPLHF. The CDR3 DNA is TGTGCCAGCAGCCTCGGGGGGGGGACGAATTCACCCCTCCACTTT.